These 19 T cell receptor beta chains share one sample of origin, sequenced in a study of T cell responses to AZD1222 COVID-19 vaccine. Some clones are missing from TCRdb's copy, which holds only in-frame ones; the method was immunoSEQ multiplex PCR. The sample shows about 120,000 clones, 70% to 90% of them seen only once. This material consisted of peripheral blood, taken 28 days after the second AZD1222 dose. The receptors derive from an adult who received the AZD1222 COVID-19 vaccine.

This sequence joins TRBV5-1 and TRBJ2-7; no clear D. Germline CDR1 SGHRS, CDR2 YFSETQ. This CDR3 has 12 amino acids. Trimming took off 0 bases at V and 4 bases at J, with 5 bases between the two ends. Written as DNA, the CDR3 is TGCGCCAGCAGCTTGGGGGCGTACGAGCAGTACTTC. Its translation is CASSLGAYEQYF.

The chain is built from TRBV5-5 and TRBJ1-2, with 7 nucleotides matching TRBD1. Germline loops: CDR1 SGHKS, CDR2 YYEKEE (reference sequence). This CDR3 region has 17 residues. With 3 bases clipped from V and 3 bases from J, the junction kept 14 bases outside the gene matches. The CDR3 DNA follows: TGTGCCAGCAGCTCCGTGACAGGGTACGCCCAGGACTATGGCTACACCTTC. Its translation: CASSSVTGYAQDYGYTF.

This clone has at least ten counts. In DNA, the CDR3 is TGTGCCAGCAGTCGGAGGTTCTTTAGCAATCAGCCCCAGCATTTT. Its protein product is CASSRRFFSNQPQHF. V is TRBV2 and J is TRBJ1-5; no definite D call. CDR3 length: 15 residues. V shed 5 bases and J shed 0 bases, with 11 bases lying between them. CDR1 SNHLY and CDR2 FYNNEI come from the germline V gene.

This chain connects TRBV5-1 to TRBJ2-1; 7 bases are shared with TRBD2. V was pared by 4 bases and J by 9 bases, with 10 bases of the junction left unmatched. Germline CDR1 reads SGHRS; CDR2 reads YFSETQ. The length of the CDR3 is 14 residues. This CDR3 is CASSQWGREGEQFF. The CDR3 DNA is TGCGCCAGCAGCCAATGGGGCAGGGAGGGTGAGCAGTTCTTC.

V is TRBV6-2 or TRBV6-3 and J is TRBJ1-1, with TRBD1 matching over 7 bases. The CDR3 covers 16 residues. Per the germline V gene, CDR1 is MNHEY and CDR2 is SVGEGT. Trimming at V came to 2 bases and at J to 2 bases, leaving 8 bases not matched to a gene. CDR3: CASSYQGGSVNTEAFF. CDR3 sequence (DNA): TGTGCCAGCAGTTACCAAGGGGGCTCCGTAAACACTGAAGCTTTCTTT.

This clone was observed a single time. The chain couples TRBV6-5 to TRBJ2-3; a weak D match, TRBD2 (7 bases). V dropped 8 bases and J dropped 4 bases, with 19 bases sitting between them. This CDR3 contains 15 residues. Germline CDR1 MNHEY, CDR2 SVGAGI. The CDR3 here is CASRVGGLAPDTQYF. As DNA, the CDR3 is TGTGCCAGCCGGGTCGGGGGGCTAGCTCCAGATACGCAGTATTTT.

The chain has TRBV6-5 and TRBJ1-5; TRBD1 agrees at 8 bases. J was trimmed by 6 bases and V by 4 bases; bases with no gene match: 8. The CDR3 contains 15 residues. Germline V gene sequence: CDR1 MNHEY, CDR2 SVGAGI. CDR3: CASSFSTGEGQPQHF. In DNA form, the CDR3 reads TGTGCCAGCAGTTTTTCGACAGGGGAGGGTCAGCCCCAGCATTTT.

This clone was found a few times. DNA of the CDR3: TGTGCCAGCAGCTTAGCCGGGGGGTGGGCTGAAGCTTTCTTT. Translation: CASSLAGGWAEAFF. The chain links TRBV11-2 to TRBJ1-1; the D gene is possibly TRBD1 (5 bases). Germline assignment: CDR1 SGHAT and CDR2 FQNNGV. V lost 1 base to trimming and J lost 6 bases, with 12 bases between them. The CDR3 extends over 14 amino acids.

V usage is TRBV27 and J usage is TRBJ2-1; 9 bases agree with TRBD2. This CDR3 has 16 amino acids. J lost 4 bases, V lost 5 bases, and 9 bases had no gene match. Germline CDR1 reads MNHEY; CDR2 reads SMNVEV (reference sequence). The CDR3 coding sequence is TGTGCCAGCAGTCCTCTGACTAGCGGAATATACAATGAGCAGTTCTTC. It translates to CASSPLTSGIYNEQFF.

This clone was observed a single time. The rearrangement joins TRBV27 to TRBJ2-3, with 7 bases matching TRBD2. V lost 5 bases, J lost 0 bases, and 8 bases stayed unmatched. The CDR3 sequence is 16 residues long. Germline V gene sequence: CDR1 MNHEY, CDR2 SMNVEV (reference sequence). This CDR3 is CASSKPGLPSTDTQYF. The CDR3 DNA follows: TGTGCCAGCAGTAAACCGGGACTACCTAGCACAGATACGCAGTATTTT.

The rearrangement joins TRBV7-2 to TRBJ2-7, with unresolved D. Germline V gene lookup returns CDR1 SGHTA and CDR2 FQGNSA. This CDR3 region has 15 residues. With 1 base removed from V and 3 bases from J, the gap between germline ends came to 13 bases. CDR3 DNA: TGTGCCAGCAGCTTAGGCCTTGGTGGCTTCTACGAGCAGTACTTC. Amino acid sequence: CASSLGLGGFYEQYF. Together with reference TRBV7-2 and TRBJ2-7, the CDR3 gives the full variable domain: GAGVSQSPSNKVTEKGKDVELRCDPISGHTALYWYRQSLGQGLEFLIYFQGNSAPDKSGLPSDRFSAERTGGSVSTLTIQRTQQEDSAVYLCASSLGLGGFYEQYFGPGTRLTVT.

The genes are TRBV7-2 and TRBJ2-1; D tentatively reads TRBD1 or TRBD2 (6 bases each). CDR1 SGHTA and CDR2 FQGNSA come from the germline V gene. This CDR3 is 15 amino acids long. Trimming removed 1 base at V and 4 bases at J, with 11 bases between. CDR3 sequence: CASSLVGGRYNEQFF. CDR3 DNA sequence: TGTGCCAGCAGCTTAGTAGGGGGGAGATACAATGAGCAGTTCTTC.

The chain combines TRBV28 with TRBJ1-5; 12 nucleotides agree with TRBD1. With 4 bases clipped from V and 1 base from J, the junction kept 2 bases outside the gene matches. Germline CDR1 is MDHEN and CDR2 is SYDVKM. This CDR3 has 16 residues. The CDR3 DNA is TGTGCCAGCAGTTGGGGACAGGGGGCCAGCAATCAGCCCCAGCATTTT. It yields the protein CASSWGQGASNQPQHF.

This clone was counted a few times. J is TRBJ2-1 and V is TRBV18; no firm D call. The CDR3 extends over 11 amino acids. Trimming pared 3 bases from V and 9 bases from J, leaving 6 bases between. The germline V gene has CDR1 KGHSH and CDR2 LQKENI. CDR3 bases: TGTGCCAGCTCACCCCCCGGTGAGCAGTTCTTC. Translated, it gives CASSPPGEQFF. The full variable domain, in which reference TRBV18 and TRBJ2-1 provide the parts outside the CDR3, is NAGVMQNPRHLVRRRGQEARLRCSPMKGHSHVYWYRQLPEEGLKFMVYLQKENIIDESGMPKERFSAEFPKEGPSILRIQQVVRGDSAAYFCASSPPGEQFFGPGTRLTVL.

This clone was observed a handful of times. The chain joins TRBV7-3 to TRBJ1-1; D might be TRBD1 (5 bases). CDR1 is SGHTA, CDR2 FQGTGA, per germline. The CDR3 spans 13 residues. Trimming left V 3 bases short and J 4 bases short, with 9 bases between. The CDR3 region has the DNA TGTGCCAGCAGCTTGCACAGGCTCACTGAAGCTTTCTTT. It is translated as CASSLHRLTEAFF.

V is TRBV3-1 (or the pseudogene TRBV3-2) and J is TRBJ2-7; perhaps TRBD2 as D (7 bases). The CDR3 runs to 15 residues. From germline, CDR1 is LGHDT and CDR2 YNNKEL (reference sequence). The V end was cut by 4 bases, the J end by 1 base, with 14 bases between. The CDR3, as DNA: TGTGCCAGCAGCCGACGCGGGGGCGCATCCTACGAGCAGTACTTC. Translating gives CASSRRGGASYEQYF.

This rearrangement joins TRBV19 to TRBJ2-2; 8 bases agree with TRBD2. The CDR3 length is 13 residues. Germline loops: CDR1 LNHDA, CDR2 SQIVND (reference sequence). The junction had 3 bases not matched to a gene; V was cut back by 8 bases and J by 4 bases. Here the CDR3 reads CASQRESTGELFF. The CDR3 DNA reads TGTGCCAGTCAGCGGGAGAGCACCGGGGAGCTGTTTTTT.

The V and J genes are TRBV5-1 and TRBJ1-2; TRBD1 aligns across 7 bases. Germline-derived CDR1 and CDR2 are SGHRS and YFSETQ. This CDR3 contains 14 residues. Trimming at V came to 2 bases and at J to 5 bases, leaving 6 bases not matched to a gene. Written as DNA, the CDR3 is TGCGCCAGCAGCTTAGGCTCACAGGGGTATGGCTACACCTTC. Amino acids: CASSLGSQGYGYTF.

This rearrangement joins TRBV12-3 or TRBV12-4 to TRBJ1-1, with 7 bases fitting TRBD1. This CDR3 contains 11 residues. V gave up 7 bases and J gave up 10 bases; unmatched junction bases: 6. The CDR3 sequence is CASKTGYRAFF. CDR3 sequence (DNA): TGTGCCAGCAAGACAGGGTATCGAGCTTTCTTT.